Listed here is a single TCR beta chain. Its antigen is unknown. The data were taken from a study of beta chain features in type 1 diabetes. Looking at the study overall: Sorted cells from all samples, numbering roughly 100,000,000, were examined.

Findings and caveats of the study: Type 1 diabetes patients had fewer VDJ junction insertions and more deletions. PCR may have favored shorter templates equally in patients and controls. Here, the possible influence of HLA type (on TCRB rearrangement) remained unresolved.

Germline assignment: CDR1 SEHNR and CDR2 FQNEAQ (reference sequence). This CDR3 contains 14 residues. V gave up 2 bases and J gave up 2 bases, with 9 bases separating them. Expressed TCRB transcripts were sequenced because the entire RNA isolate underwent reverse transcription. The method was immunoSEQ multiplex PCR; TCRdb's version includes in-frame clones alone and lacks a portion of them. Of about 620,000 clones listed, about 16% are singletons. Sequenced sample: naive CD4+ T cells from blood. The sequence was collected from a man aged 18 to 30 in good health. J is TRBJ1-1 and V is TRBV7-9, with D possibly matching TRBD1 (5 bases). The CDR3 DNA reads as TGTGCCAGCAGCTTATTAGGGGCAAACACTGAAGCTTTCTTT. This sequence encodes CASSLLGANTEAFF.